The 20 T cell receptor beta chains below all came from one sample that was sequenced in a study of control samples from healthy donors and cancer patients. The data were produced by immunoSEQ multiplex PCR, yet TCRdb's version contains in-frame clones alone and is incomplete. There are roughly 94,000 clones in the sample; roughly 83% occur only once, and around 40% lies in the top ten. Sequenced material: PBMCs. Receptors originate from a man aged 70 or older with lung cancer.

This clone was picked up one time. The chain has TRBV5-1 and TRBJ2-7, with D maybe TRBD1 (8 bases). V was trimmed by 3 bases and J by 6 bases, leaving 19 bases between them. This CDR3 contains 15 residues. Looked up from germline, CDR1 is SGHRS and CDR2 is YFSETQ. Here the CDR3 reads CASSSRRTGRGEQYF. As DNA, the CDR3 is TGCGCCAGCAGCTCCCGAAGGACAGGGAGGGGCGAGCAGTACTTC.

The CDR3, as DNA: TGTGCCAGCACCCGGGACAGGGTATCCTACAATGAGCAGTTCTTC. Encoded protein: CASTRDRVSYNEQFF. This sequence joins TRBV6-5 and TRBJ2-1; 9 bases are a match to TRBD1. Germline CDR1 MNHEY, CDR2 SVGAGI. Germline trimming cut 7 bases from V and 1 base from J; bases unmatched to any gene: 5. The CDR3 extends over 15 amino acids.

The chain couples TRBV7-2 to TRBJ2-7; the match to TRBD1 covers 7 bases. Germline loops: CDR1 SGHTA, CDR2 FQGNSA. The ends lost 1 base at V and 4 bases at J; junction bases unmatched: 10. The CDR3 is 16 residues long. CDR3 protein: CASSLGSRGRTYEQYF. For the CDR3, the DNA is TGTGCCAGCAGCTTAGGATCGAGGGGGCGAACTTACGAGCAGTACTTC.

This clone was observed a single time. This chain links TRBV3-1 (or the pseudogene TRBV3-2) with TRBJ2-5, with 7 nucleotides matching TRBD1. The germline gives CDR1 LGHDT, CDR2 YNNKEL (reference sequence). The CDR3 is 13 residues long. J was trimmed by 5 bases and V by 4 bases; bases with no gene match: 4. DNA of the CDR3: TGTGCCAGCAGCCCGACAGGGATCGAGACCCAGTACTTC. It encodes CASSPTGIETQYF.

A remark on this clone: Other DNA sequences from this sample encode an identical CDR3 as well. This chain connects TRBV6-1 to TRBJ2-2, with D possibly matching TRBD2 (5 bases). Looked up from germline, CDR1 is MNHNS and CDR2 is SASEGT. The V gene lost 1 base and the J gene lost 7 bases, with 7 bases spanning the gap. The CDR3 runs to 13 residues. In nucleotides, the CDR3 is TGTGCCAGCAGTGAAGTAGGAGGCGGGGAGCTGTTTTTT. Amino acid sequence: CASSEVGGGELFF.

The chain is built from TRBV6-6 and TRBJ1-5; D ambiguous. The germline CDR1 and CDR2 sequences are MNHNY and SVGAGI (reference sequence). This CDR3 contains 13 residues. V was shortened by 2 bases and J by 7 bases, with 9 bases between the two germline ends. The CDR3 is CASSYRVEQPQHF. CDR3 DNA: TGTGCCAGCAGTTACAGGGTGGAACAGCCCCAGCATTTT.

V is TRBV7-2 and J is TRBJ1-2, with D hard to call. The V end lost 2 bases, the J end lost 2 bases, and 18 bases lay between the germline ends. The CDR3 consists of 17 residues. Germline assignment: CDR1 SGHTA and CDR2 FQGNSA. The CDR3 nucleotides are TGTGCCAGCAGCTTATCCGTATGGGCAGCTCAGAACTATGGCTACACCTTC. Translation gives CASSLSVWAAQNYGYTF.

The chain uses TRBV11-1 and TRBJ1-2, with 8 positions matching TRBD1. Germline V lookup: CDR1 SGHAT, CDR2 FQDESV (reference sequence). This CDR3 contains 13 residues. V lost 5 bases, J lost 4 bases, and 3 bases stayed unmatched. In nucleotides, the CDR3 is TGTGCCAGCAGCACCGACAGGGGCTATGGCTACACCTTC. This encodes CASSTDRGYGYTF.

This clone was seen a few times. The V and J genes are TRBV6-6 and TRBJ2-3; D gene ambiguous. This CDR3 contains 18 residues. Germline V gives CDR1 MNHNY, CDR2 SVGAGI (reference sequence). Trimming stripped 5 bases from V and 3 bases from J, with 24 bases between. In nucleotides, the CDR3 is TGTGCCAGCAGTCTCAGCCCCCCGACCTCCGCACAGACAGATACGCAGTATTTT. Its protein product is CASSLSPPTSAQTDTQYF.

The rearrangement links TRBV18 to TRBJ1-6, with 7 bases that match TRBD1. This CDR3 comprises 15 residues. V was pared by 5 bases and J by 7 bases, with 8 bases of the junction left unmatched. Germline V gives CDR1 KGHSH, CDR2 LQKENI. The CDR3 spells CASSSLQGSNSPLHF. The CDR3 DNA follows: TGTGCCAGCTCATCACTACAGGGGAGCAATTCACCCCTCCACTTT.

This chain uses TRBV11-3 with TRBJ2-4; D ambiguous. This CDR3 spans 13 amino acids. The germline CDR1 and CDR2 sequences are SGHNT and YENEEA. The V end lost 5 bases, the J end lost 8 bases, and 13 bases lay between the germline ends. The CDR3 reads CASSAGEADIQYF. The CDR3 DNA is TGTGCCAGCAGCGCTGGAGAGGCAGACATTCAGTACTTC.

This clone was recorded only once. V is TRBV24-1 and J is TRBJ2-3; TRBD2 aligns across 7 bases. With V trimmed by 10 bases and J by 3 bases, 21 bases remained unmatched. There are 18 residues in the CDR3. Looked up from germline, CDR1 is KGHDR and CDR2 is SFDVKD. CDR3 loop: CATENAGEITGRTDTQYF. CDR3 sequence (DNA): TGTGCCACTGAAAACGCGGGGGAGATTACCGGTCGGACAGATACGCAGTATTTT.

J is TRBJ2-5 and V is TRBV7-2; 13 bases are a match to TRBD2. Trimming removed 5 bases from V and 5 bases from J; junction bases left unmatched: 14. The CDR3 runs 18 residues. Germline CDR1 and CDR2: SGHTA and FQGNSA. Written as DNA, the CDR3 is TGTGCCAGCAGCCTGGGACTAGCGGGGCGTGGAAGGGGGGAGACCCAGTACTTC. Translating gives CASSLGLAGRGRGETQYF.

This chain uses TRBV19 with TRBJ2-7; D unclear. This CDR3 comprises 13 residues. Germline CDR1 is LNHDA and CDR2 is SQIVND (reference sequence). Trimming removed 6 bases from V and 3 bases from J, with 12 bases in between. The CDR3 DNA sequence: TGTGCCAGTAGCCCTCTGGGCGGCTACGAGCAGTACTTC. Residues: CASSPLGGYEQYF.

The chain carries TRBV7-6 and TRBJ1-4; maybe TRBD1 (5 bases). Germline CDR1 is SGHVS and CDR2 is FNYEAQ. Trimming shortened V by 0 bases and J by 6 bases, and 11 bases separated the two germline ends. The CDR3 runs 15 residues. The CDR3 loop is CASSLAFGGDEKLFF. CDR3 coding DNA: TGTGCCAGCAGCTTAGCGTTTGGGGGGGATGAAAAACTGTTTTTT.

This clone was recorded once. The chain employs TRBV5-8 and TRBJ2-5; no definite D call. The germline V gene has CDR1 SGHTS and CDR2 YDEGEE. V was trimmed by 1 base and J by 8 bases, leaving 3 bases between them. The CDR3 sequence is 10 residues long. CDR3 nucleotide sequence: TGTGCCAGCAGCTTGCTAACCCAGTACTTC. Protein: CASSLLTQYF.

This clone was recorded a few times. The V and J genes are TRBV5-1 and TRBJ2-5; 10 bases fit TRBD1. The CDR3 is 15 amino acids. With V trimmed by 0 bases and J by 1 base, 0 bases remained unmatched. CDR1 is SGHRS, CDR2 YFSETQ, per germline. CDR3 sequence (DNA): TGCGCCAGCAGCTTGGGGACAGGGGGCCAAGAGACCCAGTACTTC. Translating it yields CASSLGTGGQETQYF. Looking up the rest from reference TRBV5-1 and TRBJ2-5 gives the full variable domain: KAGVTQTPRYLIKTRGQQVTLSCSPISGHRSVSWYQQTPGQGLQFLFEYFSETQRNKGNFPGRFSGRQFSNSRSEMNVSTLELGDSALYLCASSLGTGGQETQYFGPGTRLLVL.

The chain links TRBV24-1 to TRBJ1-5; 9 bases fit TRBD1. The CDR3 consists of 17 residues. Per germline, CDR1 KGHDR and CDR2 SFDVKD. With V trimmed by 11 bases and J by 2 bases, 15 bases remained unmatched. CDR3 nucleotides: TGTGCCAGGGGTCCTACAGGGGGCGCGGAAGGCAATCAGCCCCAGCATTTT. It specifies CARGPTGGAEGNQPQHF.

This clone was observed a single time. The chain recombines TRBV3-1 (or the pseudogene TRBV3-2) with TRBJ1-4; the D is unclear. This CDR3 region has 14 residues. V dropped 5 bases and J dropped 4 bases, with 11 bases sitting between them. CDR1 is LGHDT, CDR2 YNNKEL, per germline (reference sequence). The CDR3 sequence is CASSSRRNNEKLFF. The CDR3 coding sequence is TGTGCCAGCAGCAGTAGACGGAATAATGAAAAACTGTTTTTT.

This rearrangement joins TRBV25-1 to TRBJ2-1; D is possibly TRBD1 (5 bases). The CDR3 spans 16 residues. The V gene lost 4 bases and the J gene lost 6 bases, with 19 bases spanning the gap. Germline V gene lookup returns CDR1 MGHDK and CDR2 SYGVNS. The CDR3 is CASSAPDNLRRNEQFF. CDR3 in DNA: TGTGCCAGCAGTGCGCCGGACAATTTAAGACGCAATGAGCAGTTCTTC. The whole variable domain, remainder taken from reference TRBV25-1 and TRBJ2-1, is EADIYQTPRYLVIGTGKKITLECSQTMGHDKMYWYQQDPGMELHLIHYSYGVNSTEKGDLSSESTVSRIRTEHFPLTLESARPSHTSQYLCASSAPDNLRRNEQFFGPGTRLTVL.